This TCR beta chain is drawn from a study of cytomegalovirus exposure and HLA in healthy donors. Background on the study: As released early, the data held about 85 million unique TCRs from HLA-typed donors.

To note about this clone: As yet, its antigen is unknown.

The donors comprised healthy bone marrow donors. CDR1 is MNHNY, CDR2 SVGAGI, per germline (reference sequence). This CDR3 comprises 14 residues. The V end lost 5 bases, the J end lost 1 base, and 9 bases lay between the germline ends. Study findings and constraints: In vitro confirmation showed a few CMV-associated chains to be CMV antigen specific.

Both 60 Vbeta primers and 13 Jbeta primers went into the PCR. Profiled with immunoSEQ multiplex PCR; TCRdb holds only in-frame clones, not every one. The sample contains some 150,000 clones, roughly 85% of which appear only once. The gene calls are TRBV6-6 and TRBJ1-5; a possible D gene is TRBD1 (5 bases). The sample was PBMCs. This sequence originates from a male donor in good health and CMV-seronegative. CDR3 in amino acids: CASSLGGSNQPQHF. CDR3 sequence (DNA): TGTGCCAGCAGTCTCGGGGGAAGCAATCAGCCCCAGCATTTT.